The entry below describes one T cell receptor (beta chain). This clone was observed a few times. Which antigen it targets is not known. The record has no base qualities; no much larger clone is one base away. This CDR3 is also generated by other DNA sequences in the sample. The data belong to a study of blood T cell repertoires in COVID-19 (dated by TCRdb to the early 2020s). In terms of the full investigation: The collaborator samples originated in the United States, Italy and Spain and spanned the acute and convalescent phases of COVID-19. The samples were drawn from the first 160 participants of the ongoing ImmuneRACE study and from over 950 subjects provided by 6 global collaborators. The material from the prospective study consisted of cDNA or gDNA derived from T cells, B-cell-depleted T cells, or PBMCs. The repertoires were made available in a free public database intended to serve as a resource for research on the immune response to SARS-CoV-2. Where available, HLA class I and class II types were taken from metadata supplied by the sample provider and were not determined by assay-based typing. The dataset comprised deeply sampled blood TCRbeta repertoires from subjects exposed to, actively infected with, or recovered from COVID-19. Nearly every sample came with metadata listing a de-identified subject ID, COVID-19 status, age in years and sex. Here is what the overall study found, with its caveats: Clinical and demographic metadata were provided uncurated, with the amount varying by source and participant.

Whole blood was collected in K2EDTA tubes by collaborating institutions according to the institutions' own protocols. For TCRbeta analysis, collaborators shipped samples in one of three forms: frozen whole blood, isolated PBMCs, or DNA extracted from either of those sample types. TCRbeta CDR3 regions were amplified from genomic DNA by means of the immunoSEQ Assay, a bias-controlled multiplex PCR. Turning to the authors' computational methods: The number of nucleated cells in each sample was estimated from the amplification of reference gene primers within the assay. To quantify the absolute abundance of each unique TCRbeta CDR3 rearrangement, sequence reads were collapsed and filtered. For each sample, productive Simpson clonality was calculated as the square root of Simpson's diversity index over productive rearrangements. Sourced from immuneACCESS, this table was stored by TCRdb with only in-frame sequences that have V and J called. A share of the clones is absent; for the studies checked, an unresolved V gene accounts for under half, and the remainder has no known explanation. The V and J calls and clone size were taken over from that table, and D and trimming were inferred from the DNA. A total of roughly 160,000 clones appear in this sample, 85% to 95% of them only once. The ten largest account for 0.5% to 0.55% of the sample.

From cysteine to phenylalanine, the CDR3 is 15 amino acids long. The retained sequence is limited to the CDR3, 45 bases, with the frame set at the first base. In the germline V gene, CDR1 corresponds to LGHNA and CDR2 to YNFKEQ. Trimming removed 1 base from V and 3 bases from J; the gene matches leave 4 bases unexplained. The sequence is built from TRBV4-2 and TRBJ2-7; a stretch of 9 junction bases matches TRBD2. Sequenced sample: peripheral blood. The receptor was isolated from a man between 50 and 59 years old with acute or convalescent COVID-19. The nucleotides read TGTGCCAGCAGCCAAGTAGCGGGAGAGGACTACGAGCAGTACTTC. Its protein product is CASSQVAGEDYEQYF.